This T cell receptor (beta chain) was captured by sequencing in a study of cytomegalovirus exposure and HLA in healthy donors. Study-wide results and limits: In a later analysis, specific HLA alleles were associated with approximately 17,000 TCR beta sequences at a 0.05 false discovery rate. Common viral pathogens were later found to be apparently linked to several of the most significant clusters.

Notes on this clone: Its target is not known.

The study ran its PCR with 60 Vbeta and 13 Jbeta primers. The method was immunoSEQ multiplex PCR; TCRdb's version includes in-frame clones alone and lacks a portion of them. The table includes around 150,000 clones, 80% detected once. Sample: PBMCs. The source of this sequence is a woman aged 45-65 years in good health and CMV-seronegative.

In DNA form, the CDR3 reads TGTGCCAGCAGCCAAGTTACTAGCGGTCCCTACGAGCAGTACTTC. It specifies CASSQVTSGPYEQYF. The V and J genes are TRBV4-2 and TRBJ2-7; 8 bases agree with TRBD2. There are 15 residues in the CDR3. Germline CDR1 reads LGHNA; CDR2 reads YNFKEQ. V shed 1 base, J shed 2 bases, and the junction held 4 bases outside the gene matches.